This T cell receptor (beta chain) was captured by sequencing in a study of TIL therapy for anti-PD-1-resistant metastatic lung cancer. General study results and limits: The cohort had more treatment-naive, never-smoker and oncogene-addicted patients than typical.

The libraries were made with immunoSEQ v3. Measured with immunoSEQ multiplex PCR; TCRdb has only the in-frame clones, and not every one. The repertoire holds about 55,000 clones, with 80% to 90% as singletons. This clone appeared once. Its specificity is not known. In germline, CDR1 is MDHEN, CDR2 SYDVKM. The V end lost 3 bases, the J end lost 7 bases, and 7 bases lay between the germline ends. The length of the CDR3 is 12 residues. Time point described: pre-treatment sample, taken before nivolumab and TIL therapy. The rearrangement joins TRBV28 to TRBJ2-1; D is unclear. The starting material was blood, obtained at baseline. The sequence came from a person between 25 and 79 years old with non-small cell lung cancer. CDR3 in amino acids: CASSFGRNEQFF. CDR3 nucleotide sequence: TGTGCCAGCAGTTTTGGTCGGAATGAGCAGTTCTTC.